Listed below are T cell receptor beta chains from one sample, sequenced in a study of blood T cell repertoires in COVID-19. Profiled with immunoSEQ multiplex PCR; TCRdb holds only in-frame clones, not every one. The table lists 150,000 to 200,000 clones, more than 85% of them singletons. Sequenced input: peripheral blood. The receptors come from a woman aged 60-75 years with COVID-19, enrolled during active disease. CDR3s include the opening cysteine and the closing phenylalanine or tryptophan. Some rows have no size entry. The others give once, few or many, or a class for an expanded clone.

j_call v_call clone_size cdr3_aa
TRBJ2-6 TRBV6-6 . CASTFTGGAGANVLTF
TRBJ2-1 TRBV30 . CAWSVGLAGGGEQFF
TRBJ1-6 TRBV4-2 . CASSQEKPSINRGSYNSPLHF
TRBJ2-3 TRBV6-2/TRBV6-3 . CASSWGGADTQYF
TRBJ2-5 TRBV11-3 . CASSSSGLGGQETQYF
TRBJ1-4 TRBV9 . CASSPKTAINEKLFF
TRBJ1-4 TRBV4-3 . CASSQDWLGAANEKLFF
TRBJ2-7 TRBV9 . CASSVSLAGIHEQYF
TRBJ2-7 TRBV7-2 . CASSPRVSYEQYF
TRBJ2-7 TRBV30 few CAWKGSAIYEQYF
TRBJ2-5 TRBV7-2 . CASSLRLAGIQETQYF
TRBJ1-4 TRBV6-6 . CASSSGQTNNEKLFF